The rows below give T cell receptor beta chains drawn from one sample of a study of T cells after yellow fever vaccination. MiXCR was run by TCRdb on the 5' RACE reads, yielding one entry per CDR3 protein. This table has more than 250,000 distinct CDR3 sequences, about 6.6% appearing once. The sample here was PBMCs, taken approximately 47 days after the first yellow fever vaccination. The receptors originated from a young man who received the YFV17D yellow fever vaccine. Each CDR3 is given with its conserved first and last residue. Fields, in order: CDR3 protein, CDR3 DNA, clone size, D gene, J gene, V gene. D genes are given only for firm matches. Clone sizes are given selectively: once, few, many, or a class where the clone is expanded.

cdr3_aa: CASSHGTALQPQHF; cdr3_nt: TGTGCCAGTTCCCACGGGACAGCGTTACAGCCCCAGCATTTT; clone_size: few; d_call: TRBD1; j_call: TRBJ1-5; v_call: TRBV9
cdr3_aa: CSAGSFLAVYNEQFF; cdr3_nt: TGCAGTGCTGGGAGTTTTCTGGCAGTCTACAATGAGCAGTTCTTC; clone_size: few; d_call: .; j_call: TRBJ2-1; v_call: TRBV20-1
cdr3_aa: CASRLGFTGELFF; cdr3_nt: TGTGCCAGCAGATTGGGGTTCACCGGGGAGCTGTTTTTT; clone_size: few; d_call: .; j_call: TRBJ2-2; v_call: TRBV5-6
cdr3_aa: CASNFGGETQYF; cdr3_nt: TGTGCCAGCAATTTCGGCGGAGAGACCCAGTACTTC; clone_size: few; d_call: .; j_call: TRBJ2-5; v_call: TRBV7-9
cdr3_aa: CAWSSPQLLGYTF; cdr3_nt: TGTGCCTGGAGTTCCCCCCAGCTTTTGGGCTACACCTTC; clone_size: .; d_call: .; j_call: TRBJ1-2; v_call: TRBV30
cdr3_aa: CASSPTGTGGISRELFF; cdr3_nt: TGTGCCAGCAGCCCGACCGGGACAGGGGGGATTAGCAGGGAGCTGTTTTTT; clone_size: few; d_call: TRBD1; j_call: TRBJ2-2; v_call: TRBV7-8
cdr3_aa: CASSLGQGDTTDTQYF; cdr3_nt: TGTGCCAGCAGTCTGGGACAGGGGGATACCACAGATACGCAGTATTTT; clone_size: .; d_call: TRBD1; j_call: TRBJ2-3; v_call: TRBV6-2/TRBV6-3
cdr3_aa: CASSPTSRNIQYF; cdr3_nt: TGTGCCAGCAGCCCAACTAGCAGGAACATTCAGTACTTC; clone_size: few; d_call: .; j_call: TRBJ2-4; v_call: TRBV7-2
cdr3_aa: CASSVGGNSGNTIYF; cdr3_nt: TGTGCCAGCAGCGTGGGAGGGAACTCTGGAAACACCATATATTTT; clone_size: few; d_call: .; j_call: TRBJ1-3; v_call: TRBV9
cdr3_aa: CSAGQGIVQETQYF; cdr3_nt: TGCAGCGCCGGACAGGGGATAGTCCAAGAGACCCAGTACTTC; clone_size: .; d_call: TRBD1; j_call: TRBJ2-5; v_call: TRBV29-1
cdr3_aa: CASRNGNTDTQYF; cdr3_nt: TGTGCCAGCAGGAACGGAAACACAGATACGCAGTATTTT; clone_size: .; d_call: .; j_call: TRBJ2-3; v_call: TRBV6-2/TRBV6-3
cdr3_aa: CASSQLAGSNF; cdr3_nt: TGTGCCAGCAGCCAATTGGCGGGGTCAAATTTT; clone_size: .; d_call: .; j_call: TRBJ1-4; v_call: TRBV7-3
cdr3_aa: CSVSILGGTEAFF; cdr3_nt: TGCAGCGTATCAATCTTGGGAGGGACTGAAGCTTTCTTT; clone_size: .; d_call: .; j_call: TRBJ1-1; v_call: TRBV29-1
cdr3_aa: CASSVGQGDGYTF; cdr3_nt: TGCGCCAGCAGCGTGGGACAGGGAGATGGCTACACCTTC; clone_size: few; d_call: TRBD1; j_call: TRBJ1-2; v_call: TRBV5-1
cdr3_aa: CASSLSGAREGATGQFF; cdr3_nt: TGTGCCAGCTCACTCTCCGGGGCCAGGGAAGGCGCAACTGGGCAGTTCTTC; clone_size: few; d_call: .; j_call: TRBJ2-1; v_call: TRBV18
cdr3_aa: CASSPRVVGQDFSGANVLTF; cdr3_nt: TGTGCCAGCTCACCCCGTGTCGTAGGGCAGGACTTCTCTGGGGCCAACGTCCTGACTTTC; clone_size: .; d_call: .; j_call: TRBJ2-6; v_call: TRBV18
cdr3_aa: CASSLVSGQNTEAFF; cdr3_nt: TGCGCCAGCAGCTTGGTATCGGGACAAAACACTGAAGCTTTCTTT; clone_size: few; d_call: .; j_call: TRBJ1-1; v_call: TRBV5-1
cdr3_aa: CASSLGWGDDLRTYNEQFF; cdr3_nt: TGTGCCAGCAGCTTGGGTTGGGGGGATGACCTACGGACCTACAATGAGCAGTTCTTC; clone_size: .; d_call: .; j_call: TRBJ2-1; v_call: TRBV5-4
cdr3_aa: CATSWVGGNTIYF; cdr3_nt: TGTGCCACCAGCTGGGTGGGTGGAAACACCATATATTTT; clone_size: .; d_call: .; j_call: TRBJ1-3; v_call: TRBV15
cdr3_aa: CASSPRWRPLGTGELFF; cdr3_nt: TGTGCCAGCAGCCCCCGATGGCGGCCGCTGGGCACCGGGGAGCTGTTTTTT; clone_size: .; d_call: .; j_call: TRBJ2-2; v_call: TRBV5-8
cdr3_aa: CASSPSSGGLNSYNEQFF; cdr3_nt: TGTGCCAGCAGTCCATCTAGCGGGGGGCTAAACTCCTACAATGAGCAGTTCTTC; clone_size: few; d_call: TRBD2; j_call: TRBJ2-1; v_call: TRBV12-3/TRBV12-4
cdr3_aa: CASSSTANYGYTF; cdr3_nt: TGTGCCAGCAGCTCGACTGCTAACTATGGCTACACCTTC; clone_size: .; d_call: .; j_call: TRBJ1-2; v_call: TRBV7-9
cdr3_aa: CASSSTEYEQYF; cdr3_nt: TGCGCCAGCAGCTCTACAGAATACGAGCAGTACTTC; clone_size: .; d_call: .; j_call: TRBJ2-7; v_call: TRBV5-1
cdr3_aa: CASSPHPRGYNNEQFF; cdr3_nt: TGCGCCAGCAGCCCTCACCCCCGCGGATATAACAATGAGCAGTTCTTC; clone_size: few; d_call: .; j_call: TRBJ2-1; v_call: TRBV4-1
cdr3_aa: CASSLKGSSGETQYF; cdr3_nt: TGTGCCAGCAGCTTAAAGGGCTCGAGCGGAGAGACCCAGTACTTC; clone_size: few; d_call: .; j_call: TRBJ2-5; v_call: TRBV11-2
cdr3_aa: CSARDAFF; cdr3_nt: TGCAGTGCTAGAGATGCTTTCTTT; clone_size: .; d_call: .; j_call: TRBJ1-1; v_call: TRBV20-1
cdr3_aa: CASIMGSGRTEAFF; cdr3_nt: TGTGCCAGCATCATGGGGTCGGGAAGGACTGAAGCTTTCTTT; clone_size: many; d_call: .; j_call: TRBJ1-1; v_call: TRBV5-5